This T cell receptor (beta chain) was recorded in a study of cytomegalovirus exposure and HLA in healthy donors. A multiplex PCR was run with 60 Vbeta primers and 13 Jbeta primers. TCRdb's copy holds only in-frame clones and misses some; the assay was immunoSEQ multiplex PCR. The sample includes around 200,000 clones, over 75% of them seen just once. This CDR3 comprises 12 residues. Germline CDR1 reads SQVTM; CDR2 reads ANQGSEA. V was shortened by 6 bases and J by 4 bases, with 12 bases between the two germline ends. This clone was recorded once. The sample consisted of PBMCs. This sequence originates from a middle-aged man in good health and CMV-seropositive. V usage is TRBV29-1 and J usage is TRBJ2-5, with a tentative D call TRBD1 (6 bases). The CDR3 bases are TGCAGCGTGCTGGGACAAACAGAGACCCAGTACTTC. Its protein product is CSVLGQTETQYF. The complete variable domain, with remaining parts taken from reference TRBV29-1 and TRBJ2-5, reads SAVISQKPSRDICQRGTSLTIQCQVDSQVTMMFWYRQQPGQSLTLIATANQGSEATYESGFVIDKFPISRPNLTFSTLTVSNMSPEDSSIYLCSVLGQTETQYFGPGTRLLVL.